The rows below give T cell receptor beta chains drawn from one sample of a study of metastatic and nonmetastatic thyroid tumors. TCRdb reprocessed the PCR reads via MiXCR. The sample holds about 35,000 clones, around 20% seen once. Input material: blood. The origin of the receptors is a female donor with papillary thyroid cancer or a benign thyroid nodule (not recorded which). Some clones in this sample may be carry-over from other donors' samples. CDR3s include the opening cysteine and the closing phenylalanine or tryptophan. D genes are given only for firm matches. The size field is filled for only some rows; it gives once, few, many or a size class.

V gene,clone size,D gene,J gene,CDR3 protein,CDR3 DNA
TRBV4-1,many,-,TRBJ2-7,CASSPGVGAERYEQYF,TGCGCCAGCAGCCCCGGCGTGGGAGCGGAGCGGTACGAGCAGTACTTC
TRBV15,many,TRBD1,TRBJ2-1,CATSEAGDRVYNEQFF,TGTGCCACCAGCGAGGCGGGGGACAGGGTCTACAATGAGCAGTTCTTC
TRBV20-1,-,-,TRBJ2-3,CSGSAVAASDTQYF,TGCAGTGGTTCCGCGGTGGCAGCCTCAGATACGCAGTATTTT
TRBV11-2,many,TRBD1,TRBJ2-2,CATNTGGASGELFF,TGTGCCACTAACACAGGGGGCGCATCCGGGGAGCTGTTTTTT
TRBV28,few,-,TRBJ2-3,CASSSVSTDTQYF,TGTGCCAGCAGTTCAGTCAGCACAGATACGCAGTATTTT
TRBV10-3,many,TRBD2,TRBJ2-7,CAISELAVPGEQYF,TGTGCCATCAGTGAACTAGCGGTGCCTGGCGAGCAGTACTTC
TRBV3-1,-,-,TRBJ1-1,CASSQETRNTEAFF,TGTGCCAGCAGCCAAGAGACAAGGAACACTGAAGCTTTCTTT
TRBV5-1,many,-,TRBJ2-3,CASKKGSSTDTQYF,TGCGCCAGCAAGAAAGGGTCGTCCACAGATACGCAGTATTTT
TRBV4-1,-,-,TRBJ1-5,CASSQVPGSNQPQHF,TGCGCCAGCAGCCAAGTCCCAGGGAGCAATCAGCCCCAGCATTTT
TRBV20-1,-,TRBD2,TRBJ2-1,CSASTSGRNGEQFF,TGCAGTGCTAGTACTAGCGGGAGGAACGGTGAGCAGTTCTTC
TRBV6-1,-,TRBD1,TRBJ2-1,CASSSGTGLDEQFF,TGTGCCAGCTCCTCCGGGACAGGGTTGGATGAGCAGTTCTTC
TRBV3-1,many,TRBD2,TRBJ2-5,CASSLGTSVQETQYF,TGTGCCAGCAGCCTCGGGACTAGCGTTCAAGAGACCCAGTACTTC
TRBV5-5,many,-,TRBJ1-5,CASSLEYGQPQHF,TGTGCCAGCAGCTTGGAGTATGGGCAGCCCCAGCATTTT
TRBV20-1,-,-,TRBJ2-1,CSAKAWRINEQFF,TGCAGTGCTAAGGCATGGCGTATCAATGAGCAGTTCTTC
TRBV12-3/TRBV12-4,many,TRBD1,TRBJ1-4,CASSPGGMSASNEKLFF,TGTGCCAGCAGCCCAGGGGGCATGTCGGCGTCTAATGAAAAACTGTTTTTT
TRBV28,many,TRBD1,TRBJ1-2,CASIQGQGYVGYTF,TGTGCCAGCATCCAGGGACAGGGATATGTAGGCTACACCTTC
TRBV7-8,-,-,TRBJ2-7,CASSFQDSGEQYF,TGTGCCAGCAGCTTCCAGGATTCGGGAGAGCAGTACTTC
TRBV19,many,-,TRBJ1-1,CASSIGGNTEAFF,TGTGCCAGTAGTATAGGCGGAAACACTGAAGCTTTCTTT
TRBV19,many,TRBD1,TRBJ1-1,CASSVTGGNTEAFF,TGTGCCAGTAGTGTTACAGGGGGGAACACTGAAGCTTTCTTT
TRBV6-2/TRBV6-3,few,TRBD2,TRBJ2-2,CASSYPSGRSTSTGELFF,TGTGCCAGCAGCTACCCTAGCGGGAGGTCCACGAGTACCGGGGAGCTGTTTTTT
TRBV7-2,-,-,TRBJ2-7,CASSYTGGSSYEQYF,TGTGCCAGCAGCTATACGGGGGGCAGCTCCTACGAGCAGTACTTC
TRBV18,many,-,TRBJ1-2,CASSPRESDGYTF,TGTGCCAGCTCACCCAGGGAATCGGATGGCTACACCTTC
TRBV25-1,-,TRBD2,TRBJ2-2,CASSSTGTSGRIATGEPFF,TGTGCCAGCAGCTCGACCGGGACTAGCGGGAGGATCGCCACCGGGGAGCCGTTTTTT
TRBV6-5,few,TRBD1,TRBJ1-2,CASSYIRGRGFDGYTF,TGTGCCAGCAGTTACATCAGGGGGCGCGGGTTTGATGGCTACACCTTC
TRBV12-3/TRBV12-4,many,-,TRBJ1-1,CASTLSGVRNTEAFF,TGTGCCAGCACTTTGTCGGGGGTCCGGAACACTGAAGCTTTCTTT
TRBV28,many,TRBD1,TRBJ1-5,CASRQGWDQPQHF,TGTGCCAGCAGACAGGGGTGGGATCAGCCCCAGCATTTT
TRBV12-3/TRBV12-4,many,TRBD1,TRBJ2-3,CASSFRGQGRTTDTQYF,TGTGCCAGCAGTTTCCGGGGACAGGGGAGGACCACAGATACGCAGTATTTT
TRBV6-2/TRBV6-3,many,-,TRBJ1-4,CASTLWQRSPEKLFF,TGTGCCAGCACCCTGTGGCAAAGGAGTCCTGAAAAACTGTTTTTT
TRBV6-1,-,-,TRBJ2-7,CASTYVHEQYF,TGTGCCAGCACATATGTCCACGAGCAGTACTTC
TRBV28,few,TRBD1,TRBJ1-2,CATYRGTVATFVYTF,TGTGCCACCTATCGGGGGACAGTGGCAACCTTTGTCTACACCTTC
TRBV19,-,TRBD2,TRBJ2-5,CASSSGLAGTGETQYF,TGTGCCAGTAGTTCGGGACTAGCGGGCACTGGAGAGACCCAGTACTTC
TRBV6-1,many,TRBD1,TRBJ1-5,CASSTGGYYSNQPQHF,TGTGCCAGCAGTACAGGGGGCTACTATAGCAATCAGCCCCAGCATTTT
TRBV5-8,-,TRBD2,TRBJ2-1,CASSFLTSGGSNEQFF,TGTGCCAGCAGCTTCCTGACTAGCGGGGGGTCCAATGAGCAGTTCTTC
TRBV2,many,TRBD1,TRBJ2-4,CASSQGEYIQYF,TGTGCCAGCAGCCAGGGGGAGTACATTCAGTACTTC
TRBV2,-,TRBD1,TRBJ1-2,CASSGGDSLGGYTF,TGTGCCAGCAGTGGGGGGGACAGTTTGGGTGGCTACACCTTC
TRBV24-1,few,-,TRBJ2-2,CATSYYMTVELFF,TGTGCCACCAGTTATTACATGACCGTGGAGCTGTTTTTT
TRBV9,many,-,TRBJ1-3,CASSVGQISGNTIYF,TGTGCCAGCAGCGTAGGACAGATCTCTGGAAACACCATATATTTT
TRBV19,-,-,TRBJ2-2,CASKERQNTGELFF,TGTGCCAGTAAGGAGAGACAAAACACCGGGGAGCTGTTTTTT
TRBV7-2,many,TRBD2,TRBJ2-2,CASSLGGRAANTGELFF,TGTGCCAGCAGCTTAGGCGGGAGGGCGGCGAACACCGGGGAGCTGTTTTTT
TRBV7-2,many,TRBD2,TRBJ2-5,CASSPLGLADQETQYF,TGTGCCAGCAGCCCCCTCGGGCTAGCGGACCAAGAGACCCAGTACTTC
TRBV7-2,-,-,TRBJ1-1,CASRPPQGANTEAFF,TGTGCCAGCAGGCCCCCACAGGGAGCGAACACTGAAGCTTTCTTT
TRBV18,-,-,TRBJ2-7,CTSSQADSYEQYF,TGTACCAGCTCACAGGCAGACTCCTACGAGCAGTACTTC
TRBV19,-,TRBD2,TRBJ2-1,CATKGTTSGSDEQFF,TGTGCCACCAAGGGTACCACTAGCGGTAGCGACGAGCAGTTCTTC
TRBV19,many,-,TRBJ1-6,CASSQQGASPLHF,TGTGCCAGTAGTCAACAGGGTGCGTCACCCCTCCACTTT
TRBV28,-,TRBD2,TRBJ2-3,CASSTRTSVSGADTQYF,TGTGCCAGCAGTACCCGGACTAGCGTGAGTGGGGCAGATACGCAGTATTTT